This is a list of T cell receptor beta chains from one sample in a study of shared clonotypes between healthy human individuals. Repertoires were generated with immunoSEQ multiplex PCR, while TCRdb's copy carries only in-frame clones and drops some. The sample holds roughly 1,600,000 clones; 98% are singletons and the top ten take roughly 0.36%. Sequencing used naive CD4+ T cells sorted from blood. These receptors originate from a man in his thirties or forties in good health. Both conserved end residues are part of each CDR3. Fields, in order: J gene, clone size, V gene, D gene, CDR3 length, CDR3 protein, CDR3 DNA. A D gene is named only where the DNA matches it firmly. Only part of the rows carry a size: once, few, many, or a class if the clone is expanded.

j_gene: TRBJ2-3
abundance: .
v_gene: TRBV5-1
d_gene: .
len: 14
CDR3aa: CASSLGWGTDTQYF
CDR3nt: TGCGCCAGCAGCCTCGGGTGGGGCACAGATACGCAGTATTTT

j_gene: TRBJ2-5
abundance: .
v_gene: TRBV2
d_gene: TRBD1
len: 11
CDR3aa: CASQGAETQYF
CDR3nt: TGTGCCAGTCAGGGGGCAGAGACCCAGTACTTC

j_gene: TRBJ1-1
abundance: .
v_gene: TRBV28
d_gene: .
len: 11
CDR3aa: CASSLWAEAFF
CDR3nt: TGTGCCAGCAGTTTGTGGGCTGAAGCTTTCTTT

j_gene: TRBJ2-7
abundance: .
v_gene: TRBV7-9
d_gene: TRBD1
len: 13
CDR3aa: CASSRQGFHEQYF
CDR3nt: TGTGCCAGCAGCCGACAGGGTTTCCACGAGCAGTACTTC

j_gene: TRBJ1-4
abundance: .
v_gene: TRBV6-1
d_gene: .
len: 15
CDR3aa: CASSQEERSGEKLFF
CDR3nt: TGTGCCAGCAGTCAAGAAGAAAGGTCGGGTGAAAAACTGTTTTTT

j_gene: TRBJ2-3
abundance: .
v_gene: TRBV6-5
d_gene: .
len: 16
CDR3aa: CASSYAGMRETDTQYF
CDR3nt: TGTGCCAGCAGTTACGCTGGGATGCGAGAGACAGATACGCAGTATTTT

j_gene: TRBJ2-1
abundance: .
v_gene: TRBV19
d_gene: .
len: 17
CDR3aa: CASSIGPTGTNNNEQFF
CDR3nt: TGTGCCAGTAGTATTGGTCCTACCGGGACGAACAACAATGAGCAGTTCTTC

j_gene: TRBJ2-1
abundance: .
v_gene: TRBV4-1
d_gene: TRBD2
len: 18
CDR3aa: CASSQDNLAGEVGNEQFF
CDR3nt: TGCGCCAGCAGCCAAGATAACCTAGCGGGAGAGGTGGGGAATGAGCAGTTCTTC

j_gene: TRBJ2-1
abundance: once
v_gene: TRBV7-2
d_gene: .
len: 15
CDR3aa: CASSLGWGQYNEQFF
CDR3nt: TGTGCCAGCAGCTTAGGTTGGGGACAATACAATGAGCAGTTCTTC

j_gene: TRBJ1-2
abundance: .
v_gene: TRBV13
d_gene: TRBD1
len: 14
CDR3aa: CASSQTGIGYGYTF
CDR3nt: TGTGCCAGCAGCCAGACAGGGATCGGGTATGGCTACACCTTC

j_gene: TRBJ2-1
abundance: .
v_gene: TRBV29-1
d_gene: .
len: 14
CDR3aa: CSAGGTDSYNEQFF
CDR3nt: TGCAGCGCTGGCGGGACAGATTCCTACAATGAGCAGTTCTTC

j_gene: TRBJ2-7
abundance: .
v_gene: TRBV6-5
d_gene: TRBD2
len: 15
CDR3aa: CASSYGTSGSYEQYF
CDR3nt: TGTGCCAGCAGTTACGGGACTAGCGGGAGTTACGAGCAGTACTTC

j_gene: TRBJ2-2
abundance: .
v_gene: TRBV6-6
d_gene: TRBD1
len: 16
CDR3aa: CASRGMRQGTTGELFF
CDR3nt: TGTGCCAGCAGGGGCATGAGACAGGGAACGACCGGGGAGCTGTTTTTT

j_gene: TRBJ2-7
abundance: .
v_gene: TRBV29-1
d_gene: TRBD2
len: 12
CDR3aa: CSVESGGYEQYF
CDR3nt: TGCAGCGTTGAATCGGGGGGCTACGAGCAGTACTTC

j_gene: TRBJ1-2
abundance: once
v_gene: TRBV28
d_gene: .
len: 15
CDR3aa: CASTSPPGAVSGYTF
CDR3nt: TGTGCCAGCACCTCACCGCCGGGGGCGGTAAGTGGCTACACCTTC

j_gene: TRBJ2-7
abundance: .
v_gene: TRBV7-8
d_gene: .
len: 16
CDR3aa: CASSSPVSQGLYEQYF
CDR3nt: TGTGCCAGCAGCTCTCCTGTTAGCCAGGGTCTTTACGAGCAGTACTTC

j_gene: TRBJ1-1
abundance: once
v_gene: TRBV11-2
d_gene: TRBD1
len: 15
CDR3aa: CASSLRGQGYTEAFF
CDR3nt: TGTGCCAGCAGCTTACGCGGACAGGGATACACTGAAGCTTTCTTT

j_gene: TRBJ1-5
abundance: .
v_gene: TRBV18
d_gene: .
len: 15
CDR3aa: CASSPPGRSNQPQHF
CDR3nt: TGTGCCAGCTCACCACCGGGGAGGAGCAATCAGCCCCAGCATTTT

j_gene: TRBJ2-7
abundance: once
v_gene: TRBV13
d_gene: .
len: 14
CDR3aa: CASSLGQGDYEQYF
CDR3nt: TGTGCCAGCAGCTTAGGACAGGGCGACTACGAGCAGTACTTC

j_gene: TRBJ2-3
abundance: .
v_gene: TRBV7-6
d_gene: TRBD2
len: 17
CDR3aa: CASTSSPPGLAPDTQYF
CDR3nt: TGTGCCAGCACCTCCTCTCCCCCCGGACTAGCGCCAGATACGCAGTATTTT

j_gene: TRBJ1-1
abundance: .
v_gene: TRBV5-5
d_gene: .
len: 15
CDR3aa: CASSRVAGSNTEAFF
CDR3nt: TGTGCCAGCAGTAGAGTAGCAGGGTCGAACACTGAAGCTTTCTTT

j_gene: TRBJ2-3
abundance: .
v_gene: TRBV7-9
d_gene: .
len: 13
CDR3aa: CASSASGTDTQYF
CDR3nt: TGTGCCAGCAGCGCGAGTGGCACAGATACGCAGTATTTT

j_gene: TRBJ2-2
abundance: .
v_gene: TRBV6-5
d_gene: .
len: 13
CDR3aa: CASSYWGDGELFF
CDR3nt: TGTGCCAGCAGTTACTGGGGCGACGGGGAGCTGTTTTTT

j_gene: TRBJ2-5
abundance: .
v_gene: TRBV5-1
d_gene: .
len: 13
CDR3aa: CASSLLEKETQYF
CDR3nt: TGCGCCAGCAGCTTGCTAGAAAAAGAGACCCAGTACTTC

j_gene: TRBJ2-1
abundance: .
v_gene: TRBV5-1
d_gene: TRBD2
len: 15
CDR3aa: CASSLGASGSNEQFF
CDR3nt: TGCGCCAGCAGCTTGGGCGCTAGCGGGAGCAATGAGCAGTTCTTC

j_gene: TRBJ1-5
abundance: .
v_gene: TRBV21-1
d_gene: .
len: 15
CDR3aa: CARTLWVPENQPQHF
CDR3nt: TGTGCCAGGACTTTGTGGGTCCCAGAAAATCAGCCCCAGCATTTT

j_gene: TRBJ1-4
abundance: .
v_gene: TRBV11-2
d_gene: .
len: 15
CDR3aa: CASSSPGGLGEKLFF
CDR3nt: TGTGCCAGCAGCTCACCCGGGGGGTTAGGTGAAAAACTGTTTTTT

j_gene: TRBJ1-1
abundance: .
v_gene: TRBV9
d_gene: .
len: 14
CDR3aa: CASSPTVSNTEAFF
CDR3nt: TGTGCCAGCAGCCCGACGGTCTCCAACACTGAAGCTTTCTTT

j_gene: TRBJ1-3
abundance: .
v_gene: TRBV7-9
d_gene: .
len: 12
CDR3aa: CASSSNPGTIYF
CDR3nt: TGTGCCAGCAGCTCAAACCCGGGCACCATATATTTT

j_gene: TRBJ2-1
abundance: .
v_gene: TRBV11-3
d_gene: .
len: 14
CDR3aa: CASSLDGTAHEQFF
CDR3nt: TGTGCCAGCAGCTTAGATGGAACTGCACATGAGCAGTTCTTC

j_gene: TRBJ2-7
abundance: .
v_gene: TRBV5-4
d_gene: TRBD1
len: 15
CDR3aa: CASSPGGTGKYEQYF
CDR3nt: TGTGCCAGCAGCCCCGGCGGGACAGGGAAATACGAGCAGTACTTC

j_gene: TRBJ2-3
abundance: .
v_gene: TRBV7-9
d_gene: TRBD2
len: 16
CDR3aa: CASSLGTSGMWDTQYF
CDR3nt: TGTGCCAGCAGCCTTGGGACTAGCGGGATGTGGGATACGCAGTATTTT

j_gene: TRBJ2-7
abundance: .
v_gene: TRBV7-2
d_gene: TRBD1
len: 15
CDR3aa: CASSLVGQGAYEQYF
CDR3nt: TGTGCCAGCAGCTTAGTGGGGCAGGGGGCCTACGAGCAGTACTTC

j_gene: TRBJ2-7
abundance: .
v_gene: TRBV6-5
d_gene: TRBD2
len: 13
CDR3aa: CASSTGTITEQYF
CDR3nt: TGTGCCAGCAGTACCGGGACTATCACCGAGCAGTACTTC

j_gene: TRBJ1-5
abundance: .
v_gene: TRBV19
d_gene: .
len: 14
CDR3aa: CASNLVGGNQPQHF
CDR3nt: TGTGCCAGTAACCTCGTGGGTGGGAATCAGCCCCAGCATTTT

j_gene: TRBJ2-7
abundance: .
v_gene: TRBV6-6
d_gene: TRBD1
len: 16
CDR3aa: CASSYQGQPSSYEQYF
CDR3nt: TGTGCCAGCAGTTATCAGGGACAGCCCTCCTCCTACGAGCAGTACTTC

j_gene: TRBJ2-1
abundance: once
v_gene: TRBV11-2
d_gene: .
len: 16
CDR3aa: CASSLLTGLGGNEQFF
CDR3nt: TGTGCCAGCAGCTTACTTACAGGCCTGGGGGGCAATGAGCAGTTCTTC

j_gene: TRBJ1-2
abundance: .
v_gene: TRBV13
d_gene: .
len: 12
CDR3aa: CASSRTGSGYTF
CDR3nt: TGTGCCAGCAGCCGAACAGGATCCGGCTACACCTTC

j_gene: TRBJ1-5
abundance: once
v_gene: TRBV20-1
d_gene: TRBD1
len: 11
CDR3aa: CSAKQGQPQHF
CDR3nt: TGCAGTGCGAAACAGGGGCAGCCCCAGCATTTT

j_gene: TRBJ1-4
abundance: .
v_gene: TRBV5-6
d_gene: .
len: 13
CDR3aa: CASSQTPNEKLFF
CDR3nt: TGTGCCAGCAGCCAGACCCCTAATGAAAAACTGTTTTTT

j_gene: TRBJ2-1
abundance: .
v_gene: TRBV27
d_gene: .
len: 16
CDR3aa: CASSLGFGRPYNEQFF
CDR3nt: TGTGCCAGCAGTTTGGGGTTCGGGAGACCGTACAATGAGCAGTTCTTC

j_gene: TRBJ2-1
abundance: .
v_gene: TRBV7-9
d_gene: TRBD2
len: 12
CDR3aa: CAWGGTYNEQFF
CDR3nt: TGTGCCTGGGGGGGGACCTACAATGAGCAGTTCTTC

j_gene: TRBJ1-5
abundance: .
v_gene: TRBV5-4
d_gene: .
len: 13
CDR3aa: CASSLAPNQPQHF
CDR3nt: TGTGCCAGCAGCTTGGCCCCTAATCAGCCCCAGCATTTT

j_gene: TRBJ1-1
abundance: .
v_gene: TRBV7-2
d_gene: .
len: 13
CDR3aa: CASSFRPGTEAFF
CDR3nt: TGTGCCAGCAGCTTCCGTCCCGGCACTGAAGCTTTCTTT

j_gene: TRBJ1-2
abundance: .
v_gene: TRBV7-9
d_gene: .
len: 12
CDR3aa: CASSLGQAGYTF
CDR3nt: TGTGCCAGCAGCTTAGGGCAGGCTGGCTACACCTTC

j_gene: TRBJ2-7
abundance: .
v_gene: TRBV2
d_gene: .
len: 14
CDR3aa: CASSASVPTYGQYF
CDR3nt: TGTGCCAGCAGTGCGTCCGTCCCTACCTACGGGCAGTACTTC

j_gene: TRBJ2-1
abundance: .
v_gene: TRBV29-1
d_gene: .
len: 13
CDR3aa: CSLAGPRYNEQFF
CDR3nt: TGCAGCTTGGCAGGGCCGCGGTACAATGAGCAGTTCTTC

j_gene: TRBJ2-2
abundance: .
v_gene: TRBV10-2
d_gene: .
len: 19
CDR3aa: CASLDLRRGIRSRTGELFF
CDR3nt: TGCGCCAGTCTTGATTTGCGGAGGGGAATTCGAAGTCGCACCGGGGAGCTGTTTTTT

j_gene: TRBJ2-3
abundance: once
v_gene: TRBV10-3
d_gene: TRBD2
len: 15
CDR3aa: CAITSLAGGADTQYF
CDR3nt: TGTGCCATCACCTCTTTAGCGGGAGGAGCAGATACGCAGTATTTT

j_gene: TRBJ1-2
abundance: once
v_gene: TRBV28
d_gene: .
len: 14
CDR3aa: CASRVPDRNYGYTF
CDR3nt: TGTGCCAGCAGAGTTCCGGACCGAAACTATGGCTACACCTTC

j_gene: TRBJ2-7
abundance: .
v_gene: TRBV7-2
d_gene: .
len: 13
CDR3aa: CASSNNRGHEQYF
CDR3nt: TGTGCCAGCAGCAATAATCGGGGGCACGAGCAGTACTTC

j_gene: TRBJ1-1
abundance: .
v_gene: TRBV29-1
d_gene: .
len: 14
CDR3aa: CSVERGVVNTEAFF
CDR3nt: TGCAGCGTCGAGCGGGGGGTAGTGAACACTGAAGCTTTCTTT

j_gene: TRBJ2-7
abundance: .
v_gene: TRBV12-5
d_gene: .
len: 12
CDR3aa: CASGHGLYEQYF
CDR3nt: TGTGCTAGTGGCCATGGTCTCTACGAGCAGTACTTC

j_gene: TRBJ1-2
abundance: .
v_gene: TRBV6-6
d_gene: .
len: 13
CDR3aa: CASSYRQGSGYTF
CDR3nt: TGTGCCAGCAGTTATCGTCAGGGGAGCGGCTACACCTTC

j_gene: TRBJ2-7
abundance: once
v_gene: TRBV28
d_gene: .
len: 14
CDR3aa: CASSLPSGPYEQYF
CDR3nt: TGTGCCAGCAGTTTACCTTCCGGGCCCTACGAGCAGTACTTC

j_gene: TRBJ1-4
abundance: .
v_gene: TRBV7-2
d_gene: TRBD1
len: 16
CDR3aa: CASSPQTGTGYEKLFF
CDR3nt: TGTGCCAGCAGCCCACAGACCGGGACAGGCTATGAAAAACTGTTTTTT

j_gene: TRBJ2-3
abundance: .
v_gene: TRBV29-1
d_gene: .
len: 15
CDR3aa: CSVAPPDRSTDTQYF
CDR3nt: TGCAGCGTTGCTCCTCCGGACAGAAGCACAGATACGCAGTATTTT

j_gene: TRBJ2-7
abundance: .
v_gene: TRBV28
d_gene: .
len: 16
CDR3aa: CASSQWTIGPTYEQYF
CDR3nt: TGTGCCAGCAGTCAATGGACTATCGGTCCTACCTACGAGCAGTACTTC

j_gene: TRBJ2-3
abundance: .
v_gene: TRBV29-1
d_gene: TRBD1
len: 13
CDR3aa: CSGARGRTDTQYF
CDR3nt: TGCAGCGGGGCCAGGGGGCGCACAGATACGCAGTATTTT